This TCR beta chain was recorded in a study of blood T cell repertoires in COVID-19. Study-wide context: Samples representing acute and convalescent COVID-19 were sourced from the United States, Italy and Spain. Sample material is recorded as cDNA or gDNA derived from T cells, B-cell-depleted T cells, or PBMCs.

Per the study methods: Amplification of reference gene primers provided the estimated nucleated cell counts. Generated by immunoSEQ multiplex PCR, the TCRdb table keeps only in-frame clones and is missing some. The V and J calls and clone size are taken from that table; D and trimming were inferred from the DNA. This sample yields 290,000 or so clones, of which around 90% are seen a single time; approximately 2% belongs to the top ten. This clone was counted a few times. This CDR3 comprises 13 residues. CDR1 is SGHTA, CDR2 FQGTGA, per germline. Trimming left V 2 bases short and J 3 bases short, with 8 bases between.

Specimen: peripheral blood. The gene calls are TRBV7-3 and TRBJ2-7, with a weak D call TRBD1 (5 bases). This clonotype was obtained from a man aged 18 to 30 with active or convalescent COVID-19. The chain's CDR3 is CASSLDRNYEQYF. DNA of the CDR3: TGTGCCAGCAGCTTAGACAGAAACTACGAGCAGTACTTC. The variable domain in full, with the rest retrieved from reference TRBV7-3 and TRBJ2-7, is GAGVSQTPSNKVTEKGKYVELRCDPISGHTALYWYRQSLGQGPEFLIYFQGTGAADDSGLPNDRFFAVRPEGSVSTLKIQRTERGDSAVYLCASSLDRNYEQYFGPGTRLTVT.